A single sample gave rise to the 24 T cell receptor beta chains below, sequenced in a study of blood T cell repertoires in COVID-19. Sequenced by immunoSEQ multiplex PCR; TCRdb stores in-frame clones only, minus some. The sample yields around 190,000 clones, around 90% seen once. The sequenced sample consisted of PBMCs or T cells enriched from blood (not recorded which). Receptors were obtained from a man younger than 35 with acute COVID-19.

DNA for the CDR3: TGTGCCAGCAGCTTAGCAGCCTATGGCTACACCTTC. It is translated as CASSLAAYGYTF. This chain connects TRBV7-9 to TRBJ1-2; D not certain. The CDR3 spans 12 residues. CDR1 and CDR2 from the germline V gene are SEHNR and FQNEAQ (reference sequence). The V gene lost 0 bases and the J gene lost 4 bases, with 3 bases spanning the gap.

The V gene is TRBV28, the J gene TRBJ1-3; TRBD1 matches at 7 bases. The CDR3 totals 13 residues. Germline lookup yields CDR1 MDHEN and CDR2 SYDVKM. V shed 5 bases, J shed 7 bases, and the junction held 5 bases outside the gene matches. The CDR3 DNA sequence: TGTGCCAGCAGTACGACAGGGCCGAACACCATATATTTT. Its translation is CASSTTGPNTIYF.

This CDR3 is CASDGTGEMNEQFF. CDR3 DNA sequence: TGTGCCAGCGACGGGACAGGGGAAATGAATGAGCAGTTCTTC. The chain carries TRBV6-6 and TRBJ2-1; TRBD1 matches 10 bases. The junction had 8 bases not matched to a gene; V was cut back by 8 bases and J by 7 bases. The CDR3 has 14 residues. The germline CDR1 and CDR2 sequences are MNHNY and SVGAGI (reference sequence).

This clone was seen a single time. The gene calls are TRBV19 and TRBJ1-1; D is unclear. The CDR3 contains 13 residues. Looked up from germline, CDR1 is LNHDA and CDR2 is SQIVND (reference sequence). Trimming took off 7 bases at V and 5 bases at J, with 14 bases between the two ends. CDR3 nucleotides: TGTGCCAGTAACCCCCTCGGGAGGACTGAAGCTTTCTTT. Its translation is CASNPLGRTEAFF.

The J gene is TRBJ2-3, the V gene TRBV6-2 or TRBV6-3; perhaps TRBD1 as D (6 bases). The CDR3 has 16 amino acids. V was pared by 0 bases and J by 1 base, with 11 bases between. Per the germline V gene, CDR1 is MNHEY and CDR2 is SVGEGT. The CDR3 reads CASSYSRGSGTDTQYF. Here the CDR3 DNA reads TGTGCCAGCAGTTACTCCAGGGGATCTGGCACAGATACGCAGTATTTT.

The chain combines TRBV13 with TRBJ2-1; TRBD2 agrees at 8 bases. Germline assignment: CDR1 PRHDT and CDR2 FYEKMQ (reference sequence). This CDR3 is built from 15 residues. With 0 bases clipped from V and 6 bases from J, the junction kept 4 bases outside the gene matches. CDR3 nucleotide sequence: TGTGCCAGCAGCTTAGGCGGACTAGCCGGCAATGAGCAGTTCTTC. As protein: CASSLGGLAGNEQFF.

This chain joins TRBV28 and TRBJ2-1; 11 positions agree with TRBD2. The CDR3 loop spans 15 amino acids. Trimming at V came to 1 base and at J to 7 bases, leaving 3 bases not matched to a gene. Per the germline V gene, CDR1 is MDHEN and CDR2 is SYDVKM. For the CDR3, the DNA is TGTGCCAGCAGTTTATATAGCGGGAGGGGGAATGAGCAGTTCTTC. Its translation: CASSLYSGRGNEQFF.

Notes on this clone: A much larger clone lies a single base off, so this may be a read error. This sequence joins TRBV11-2 and TRBJ2-5; the D is unclear. Trimming stripped 3 bases from V and 2 bases from J, with 4 bases between. Germline V lookup: CDR1 SGHAT, CDR2 FQNNGV. The CDR3 length is 12 residues. The CDR3 sequence is CASSLLQETQYF. CDR3 in DNA: TGTGCCAGCAGCTTGCTACAAGAGACCCAGTACTTC.

This chain connects TRBV7-2 to TRBJ2-1, with 10 bases fitting TRBD2. CDR1 and CDR2 (germline): SGHTA, FQGNSA. The trim removed 5 bases at V and 8 bases at J, leaving 9 bases unmatched. The length of the CDR3 is 15 residues. The CDR3 DNA reads as TGTGCCAGCAGCCTTCAGCGGGGGGGCCCCGATGAGCAGTTCTTC. It encodes CASSLQRGGPDEQFF.

The chain uses TRBV5-1 and TRBJ2-1, with D possibly matching TRBD1 (6 bases). Trimming stripped 5 bases from V and 6 bases from J, with 15 bases between. Germline V gives CDR1 SGHRS, CDR2 YFSETQ. CDR3 size: 14 residues. The CDR3 region is CASRPLGALNEQFF. The DNA for the CDR3 is TGCGCCAGCAGGCCCTTGGGGGCCCTCAATGAGCAGTTCTTC.

This sequence joins TRBV4-1 and TRBJ2-6; TRBD1 matches 7 bases. Germline V CDR1 and CDR2: MGHRA, YSYEKL. The V gene end was trimmed by 0 bases and the J gene end by 0 bases; junction bases not matched to a gene: 2. The CDR3 is 17 amino acids. CDR3 DNA sequence: TGCGCCAGCAGCCAAGAGCCAGGGGGCTCTGGGGCCAACGTCCTGACTTTC. This sequence encodes CASSQEPGGSGANVLTF.

This clone was counted once. The rearrangement uses TRBV28 and TRBJ1-6, with D maybe TRBD1 (5 bases). There are 15 residues in the CDR3. V was cut by 1 base and J by 8 bases, with 12 bases left in between. Germline V CDR1 and CDR2: MDHEN, SYDVKM. In DNA, the CDR3 is TGTGCCAGCAGTTTATTAACAGGTCCCTATTCACCCCTCCACTTT. Translated: CASSLLTGPYSPLHF.

This clone occurred once. The J gene is TRBJ1-2, the V gene TRBV13, with 8 bases lining up with TRBD1. The CDR3 consists of 15 residues. After removal of 5 bases from V and 0 bases from J, the junction contained 5 bases not matched to a gene. The germline CDR1 and CDR2 sequences are PRHDT and FYEKMQ (reference sequence). The CDR3 region has the DNA TGTGCCAGCAGCATACAGGGGGGTACTAACTATGGCTACACCTTC. As protein: CASSIQGGTNYGYTF. Drawing the rest from reference TRBV13 and TRBJ1-2, the complete variable domain is AAGVIQSPRHLIKEKRETATLKCYPIPRHDTVYWYQQGPGQDPQFLISFYEKMQSDKGSIPDRFSAQQFSDYHSELNMSSLELGDSALYFCASSIQGGTNYGYTFGSGTRLTVV.

The chain recombines TRBV6-6 with TRBJ2-2, with a possible D match to TRBD2 (6 bases). Germline V gene sequence: CDR1 MNHNY, CDR2 SVGAGI (reference sequence). V lost 4 bases and J lost 5, with 14 bases in between. This CDR3 has 15 amino acids. The CDR3 DNA follows: TGTGCCAGCAGTTCGCCGGGACTGGCAACCGGGGAGCTGTTTTTT. Encoded protein: CASSSPGLATGELFF.

The CDR3 bases are TGTGCCAGCAGTCCCCAGGTTCCCTCCTACGAGCAGTACTTC. This codes for CASSPQVPSYEQYF. This sequence joins TRBV28 and TRBJ2-7; D gene uncertain. Deletions cut 5 bases from V and 0 bases from J, with 11 bases between. Germline CDR1 reads MDHEN; CDR2 reads SYDVKM. The CDR3 is 14 residues long.

This sequence joins TRBV7-9 and TRBJ1-3; 8 bases match TRBD1. This CDR3 has 14 residues. The junction had 6 bases not matched to a gene; V was cut back by 6 bases and J by 5 bases. Per germline, CDR1 SEHNR and CDR2 FQNEAQ (reference sequence). CDR3 nucleotides: TGTGCCAGCAGGGATGACAGGGGCCGAAACACCATATATTTT. Its translation: CASRDDRGRNTIYF. The complete variable domain, with remaining parts taken from reference TRBV7-9 and TRBJ1-3, reads DTGVSQNPRHKITKRGQNVTFRCDPISEHNRLYWYRQTLGQGPEFLTYFQNEAQLEKSRLLSDRFSAERPKGSFSTLEIQRTEQGDSAMYLCASRDDRGRNTIYFGEGSWLTVV.

This chain links TRBV27 with TRBJ1-5; 10 nucleotides align to TRBD1. The length of the CDR3 is 14 residues. The ends lost 6 bases at V and 10 bases at J; junction bases unmatched: 9. Germline lookup yields CDR1 MNHEY and CDR2 SMNVEV (reference sequence). The CDR3 sequence: CASSPVGTGEPQHF. DNA of the CDR3: TGTGCCAGCAGCCCTGTAGGGACAGGGGAACCCCAGCATTTT.

This clone appeared a single time. This rearrangement joins TRBV6-1 to TRBJ2-1, with 8 bases matching TRBD2. V shed 1 base, J shed 9 bases, and the junction held 11 bases outside the gene matches. The germline CDR1 and CDR2 sequences are MNHNS and SASEGT. The CDR3 has 16 amino acids. Written as DNA, the CDR3 is TGTGCCAGCAGTGAAGGGTCAGCGGGAGTTGTCGGTGAGCAGTTCTTC. Protein product: CASSEGSAGVVGEQFF.

This rearrangement joins TRBV7-2 to TRBJ2-1; no firm D call. CDR3 size: 13 residues. Germline CDR1 SGHTA, CDR2 FQGNSA. Trimming removed 1 base from V and 5 bases from J, with 6 bases in between. CDR3 bases: TGTGCCAGCAGCTTAGATACTAACAATGAGCAGTTCTTC. Its protein product is CASSLDTNNEQFF.

V is TRBV6-5 and J is TRBJ1-5, with TRBD1 identical over 8 bases. Unmatched junction bases numbered 7, after V lost 6 bases and J lost 6 bases. This CDR3 spans 14 amino acids. The germline V gene encodes CDR1 MNHEY and CDR2 SVGAGI. The CDR3 sequence is CASSPDREAQPQHF. The CDR3, as DNA: TGTGCCAGCAGCCCGGACAGGGAGGCTCAGCCCCAGCATTTT.

The rearrangement joins TRBV18 to TRBJ2-1, with 14 bases identical to TRBD2. This CDR3 spans 15 amino acids. Germline CDR1 reads KGHSH; CDR2 reads LQKENI. The J segment lost 5 bases and the V segment lost 6 bases, leaving 3 bases of the junction unmatched. In nucleotides, the CDR3 is TGTGCCAGCTCCCTGGGACTAGCGGGGGACAATGAGCAGTTCTTC. Protein product: CASSLGLAGDNEQFF.

This clone was seen a handful of times. This sequence joins TRBV4-1 and TRBJ2-7; 10 nucleotides agree with TRBD2. The V gene's germline CDR1 is MGHRA and CDR2 YSYEKL. The CDR3 is made up of 16 amino acids. Trimming took 1 base from V and 9 from J; bases not matched to a gene: 12. CDR3 bases: TGCGCCAGCAGCCAAGGACTAGGAGCGGGAGGGCCCGGGCAGTACTTC. Protein: CASSQGLGAGGPGQYF.

This clone occurred once. The chain couples TRBV6-5 to TRBJ2-3, with 14 positions matching TRBD2. There are 15 residues in the CDR3. CDR1 MNHEY and CDR2 SVGAGI come from the germline V gene. V dropped 4 bases and J dropped 8; count of bases not matched to a gene: 5. CDR3 nucleotides: TGTGCCAGCAGTTCGGGACTAGCGGGAGTTAGTACGCAGTATTTT. Amino acid sequence: CASSSGLAGVSTQYF.

The chain employs TRBV6-6 and TRBJ2-5, with 9 nucleotides matching TRBD2. Per germline, CDR1 MNHNY and CDR2 SVGAGI (reference sequence). Trimming took 10 bases from V and 3 from J; bases not matched to a gene: 6. The CDR3 runs 13 residues. CDR3 nucleotides: TGTGCCACGATGTCTAGCGGGGAAGAGACCCAGTACTTC. Protein sequence: CATMSSGEETQYF.